What follows describes a single T cell receptor (beta chain). Its antigen is currently not known. No base-level quality is on record; no much larger clone is a single base apart. These data are taken from a study of cytomegalovirus exposure and HLA in healthy donors (TCRdb year 2017). A note on the overall study: The roughly 650 repertoires of the first cohort and the 110 or so validation repertoires were produced on the same platform, according to a later analysis. The study aimed to test whether signatures of past pathogen exposure could be identified by cataloging public T cell receptors. Along with the approximately 650-subject first cohort, a separate validation cohort of around 110 different subjects was used. To predict cytomegalovirus infection status, the study brought together high-throughput TCR immunosequencing, statistical association of individual TCRs with disease status, and machine learning. What the authors observed across the whole study: The authors suggested that the approach could potentially be extended to other disease states and immunological phenotypes. In a later analysis, TCRs clustered in the first cohort were found to also tend to co-occur in the 130 or so validation repertoires, with around 94% of cluster scores above 0. The study gave a list of 150 to 200 TCR beta chains associated with cytomegalovirus. While some public TCRs were present in many individuals, most TCR sequences turned up only very rarely across donors. The validation cohort had no HLA typing available for a later analysis, so co-occurrence within that cohort was assessed over all 120 repertoires. A few of the identified cytomegalovirus-associated TCR beta chains were confirmed in vitro to be specific for cytomegalovirus antigens. The classifier was reported to diagnose cytomegalovirus status with high specificity and sensitivity in both the original cohort and the validation cohort.

The library relied on the immunoSEQ multiplex PCR assay. Under the source paper's analysis protocol: A statistical classification framework was built to diagnose cytomegalovirus status from the catalog of TCR beta chain sequences. Here the immuneACCESS table is served through TCRdb, limited to in-frame sequences with V and J called. Missing clones are a known gap in these copies; in checked studies unresolved V genes cover under half, and the rest lacks a known reason. For V, J and clone size, that table is used; D and trimming come from the DNA. Counted in this sample were around 140,000 clones; 89% of them appeared once. More than 1% of the sample is in the top ten clones. The CDR3 runs 16 residues from the cysteine to the phenylalanine. Only the CDR3 DNA is retained, 48 bases long and in frame from the first base. CDR1 and CDR2 were assigned from the germline V gene as MGHRA and YSYEKL. Trimming removed 2 bases from V and 7 bases from J, leaving 17 bases between the germline ends.

Donors formed part of the validation cohort, which comprised over a hundred subjects and was distinct from the first cohort of 666 subjects. In this chain, TRBV4-1 is recombined with TRBJ1-4; the D gene cannot be resolved reliably. Source material: PBMCs. The receptor was derived from a woman aged 18-35 years in good health and CMV-seronegative. CDR3 reads: CASSQQRAGFGEKLFF. The bases are TGCGCCAGCAGCCAACAGCGGGCGGGGTTCGGTGAAAAACTGTTTTTT.